Included here is one TCR beta chain sequence, with context. Its antigen is currently unknown. This record comes from a study of cytomegalovirus exposure and HLA in healthy donors. Study-wide context: About 80 million unique TCRs from HLA-typed donors were held in an early data release.

Findings and limits, study-wide: Reportedly, cytomegalovirus status was diagnosed with high sensitivity and specificity.

PCR was performed using 60 Vbeta and 13 Jbeta primers. Original processing notes: An analysis that came later counted some 81 million unique TCR beta chains, approximately 10 million shared. Assay: immunoSEQ multiplex PCR; the TCRdb copy retains only in-frame clones and omits some. The DNA was the basis for D and trimming; V, J and clone size are from that table. The sample carries about 100,000 clones, 75% recorded once. The ends were cut back, 1 base at V and 9 bases at J, with 7 bases in the middle. The CDR3 runs to 12 residues. Germline values: CDR1 ENHRY, CDR2 SYGVKD. The specimen was PBMCs. The sequence derives from a male donor in good health and CMV-seropositive. J is TRBJ2-1 and V is TRBV10-3; D possibly corresponds to TRBD2 (5 bases). Here the CDR3 reads CAISEYEGEQFF. CDR3 in DNA: TGTGCCATCAGTGAGTATGAGGGTGAGCAGTTCTTC.